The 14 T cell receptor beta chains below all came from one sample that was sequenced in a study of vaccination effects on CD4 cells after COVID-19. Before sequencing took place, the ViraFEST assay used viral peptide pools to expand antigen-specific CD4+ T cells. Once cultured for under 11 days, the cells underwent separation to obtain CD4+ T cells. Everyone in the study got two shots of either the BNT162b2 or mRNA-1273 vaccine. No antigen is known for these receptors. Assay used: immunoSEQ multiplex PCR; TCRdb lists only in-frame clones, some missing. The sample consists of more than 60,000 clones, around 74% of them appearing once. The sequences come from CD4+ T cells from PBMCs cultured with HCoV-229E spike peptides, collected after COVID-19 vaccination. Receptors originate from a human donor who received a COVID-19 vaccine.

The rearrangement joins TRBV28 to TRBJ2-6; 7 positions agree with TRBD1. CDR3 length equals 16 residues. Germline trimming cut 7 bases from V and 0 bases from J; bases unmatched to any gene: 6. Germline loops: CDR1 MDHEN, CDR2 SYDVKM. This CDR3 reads CASMAGGTSGANVLTF. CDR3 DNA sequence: TGTGCCAGCATGGCAGGGGGTACCTCTGGGGCCAACGTCCTGACTTTC.

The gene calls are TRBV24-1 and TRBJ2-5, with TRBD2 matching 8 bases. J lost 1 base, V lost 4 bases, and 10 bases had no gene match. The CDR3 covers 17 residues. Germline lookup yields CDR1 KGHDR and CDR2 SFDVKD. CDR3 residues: CATSDQGLAISQETQYF. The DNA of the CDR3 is TGTGCCACCAGTGACCAAGGACTAGCCATCTCCCAAGAGACCCAGTACTTC.

CDR3 DNA sequence: TGTGCCAGCAGGGGAAGAGAGACCCAGTACTTC. As protein: CASRGRETQYF. The rearrangement links TRBV6-5 to TRBJ2-5; unclear D gene. The ends were cut back, 6 bases at V and 4 bases at J, with 6 bases in the middle. This CDR3 region has 11 residues. In germline, CDR1 is MNHEY, CDR2 SVGAGI.

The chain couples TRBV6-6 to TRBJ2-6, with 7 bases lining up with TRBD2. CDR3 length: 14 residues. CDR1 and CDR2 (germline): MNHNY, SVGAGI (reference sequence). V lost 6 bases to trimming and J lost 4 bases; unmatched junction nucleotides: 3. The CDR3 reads CASRAGNGANVLTF. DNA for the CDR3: TGTGCCAGCAGAGCGGGGAACGGGGCCAACGTCCTGACTTTC.

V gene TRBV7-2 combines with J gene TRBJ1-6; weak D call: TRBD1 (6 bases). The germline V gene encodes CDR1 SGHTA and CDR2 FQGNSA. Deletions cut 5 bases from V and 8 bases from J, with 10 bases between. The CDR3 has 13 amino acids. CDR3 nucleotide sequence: TGTGCCAGCAGCACAGGGTTGTATTCACCCCTCCACTTT. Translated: CASSTGLYSPLHF.

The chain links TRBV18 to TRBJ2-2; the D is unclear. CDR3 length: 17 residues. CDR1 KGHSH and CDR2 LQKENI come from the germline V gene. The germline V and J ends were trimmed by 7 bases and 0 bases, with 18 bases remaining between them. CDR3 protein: CASLQALTQANTGELFF. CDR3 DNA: TGTGCCAGCTTGCAGGCCCTTACTCAAGCGAACACCGGGGAGCTGTTTTTT.

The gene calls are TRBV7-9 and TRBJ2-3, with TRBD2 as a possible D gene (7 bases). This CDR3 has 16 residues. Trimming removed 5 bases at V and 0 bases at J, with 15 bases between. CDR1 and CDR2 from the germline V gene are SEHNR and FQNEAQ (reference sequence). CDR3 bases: TGTGCCAGCAGCCCCCGGGGGGCGGGAAGCACAGATACGCAGTATTTT. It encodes CASSPRGAGSTDTQYF.

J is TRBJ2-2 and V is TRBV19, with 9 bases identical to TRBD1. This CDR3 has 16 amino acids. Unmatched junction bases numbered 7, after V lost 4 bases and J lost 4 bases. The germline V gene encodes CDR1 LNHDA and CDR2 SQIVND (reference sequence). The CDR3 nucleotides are TGTGCCAGTAGTAAAGCGACAGGGGGGGGCACCGGGGAGCTGTTTTTT. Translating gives CASSKATGGGTGELFF.

The CDR3 reads CASSVEASGGALYNEQFF. The CDR3 bases are TGTGCCAGCAGCGTAGAGGCTAGCGGGGGGGCCCTATACAATGAGCAGTTCTTC. This chain connects TRBV9 to TRBJ2-1; 12 positions match TRBD2. The CDR3 runs 18 residues. Germline CDR1 SGDLS, CDR2 YYNGEE. The V segment lost 0 bases and the J segment 4 bases; nucleotides outside the gene matches: 8.

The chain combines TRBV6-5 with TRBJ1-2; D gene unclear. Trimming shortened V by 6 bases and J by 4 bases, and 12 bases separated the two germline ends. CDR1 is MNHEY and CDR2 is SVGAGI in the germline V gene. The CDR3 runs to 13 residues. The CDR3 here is CASSQSYSYGYTF. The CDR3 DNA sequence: TGTGCCAGCAGCCAGTCTTACTCCTATGGCTACACCTTC.

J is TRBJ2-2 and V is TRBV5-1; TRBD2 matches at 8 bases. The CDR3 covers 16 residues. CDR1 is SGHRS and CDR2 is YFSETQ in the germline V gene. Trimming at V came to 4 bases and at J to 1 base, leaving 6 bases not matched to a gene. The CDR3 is CASSERAGGNTGELFF. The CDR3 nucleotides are TGCGCCAGCAGCGAGCGGGCGGGGGGGAACACCGGGGAGCTGTTTTTT.

CDR3 DNA sequence: TGTGCCAGCAGCGTAGGTCCCTTCGCGGCCGGCTATGGCTACACCTTC. Protein sequence: CASSVGPFAAGYGYTF. The chain links TRBV9 to TRBJ1-2; D call uncertain. Germline V gene lookup returns CDR1 SGDLS and CDR2 YYNGEE. V was cut by 0 bases and J by 4 bases, with 16 bases left in between. The CDR3 is 16 amino acids.

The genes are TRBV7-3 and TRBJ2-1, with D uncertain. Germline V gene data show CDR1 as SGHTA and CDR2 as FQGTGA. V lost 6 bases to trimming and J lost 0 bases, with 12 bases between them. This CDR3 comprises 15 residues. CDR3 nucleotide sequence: TGTGCCAGCAGTCCCGCGGCGGCCTCCTACAATGAGCAGTTCTTC. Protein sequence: CASSPAAASYNEQFF.

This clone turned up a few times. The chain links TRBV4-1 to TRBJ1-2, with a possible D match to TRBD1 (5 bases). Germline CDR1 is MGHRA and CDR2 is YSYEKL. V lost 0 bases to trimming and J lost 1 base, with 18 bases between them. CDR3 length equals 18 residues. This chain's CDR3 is CASSQEKTTGQINYGYTF. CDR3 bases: TGCGCCAGCAGCCAAGAGAAAACCACGGGGCAGATTAACTATGGCTACACCTTC.